The clone carrying this T cell receptor beta chain was found many times. This entry belongs to a study of T cells in Graves' hyperthyroidism and ophthalmopathy. Authors of the study amplified TCR beta CDR3 regions from RNA transcripts. The TCR CDR3 was amplified in a first-round RT-PCR using the HTBI primer set. One entry per CDR3 protein results from TCRdb running MiXCR on the multiplex PCR reads. The sample comprises 650,000 to 850,000 distinct CDR3 sequences, around a sixth of which are singletons, and approximately 16% rests with the top ten. CDR1 and CDR2 (germline): LGHDT, YNNKEL (reference sequence). Losses at the gene ends were 1 base for V and 8 bases for J; bases not matched to a gene: 10. There are 15 residues in the CDR3.

This chain connects TRBV3-1 to TRBJ1-2, with 7 bases matching TRBD1. The clonotype was recovered from a woman in her fifties or sixties with Graves' hyperthyroidism that later progressed to Graves' ophthalmopathy. Sequencing used blood. The chain's CDR3 is CASSQGTQGFGGYTF. In nucleotides, the CDR3 is TGTGCCAGCAGCCAAGGGACACAGGGGTTTGGCGGCTACACCTTC.